These 15 T cell receptor beta chains were sequenced from one sample in a study of regulatory T cells in long-lasting Graves disease (dated by TCRdb to the early 2020s). The sample's time point label, in plain terms: newly diagnosed GD, antithyroid drugs for less than 3 months. RNA was extracted from PBMCs in TRIzol for both TCR sequencing and RNA sequencing. The library relied on multiplex PCR. These reads were obtained on an Illumina HiSeq 4000. iRepertoire HTBI primers and Arm-PCR amplification of CDR3 regions were used to construct TCR beta libraries. The public reads were quality trimmed at Q25 with fastp and then assembled into clones with MiXCR by TCRdb, keeping productive beta chains. Each CDR3 protein appears once, grouped with its most common genes and DNA. The sample table shows 400,000 to 550,000 distinct CDR3 sequences, and less than 20% are seen once. The ten largest clonotypes hold under 30% of the sample.

This sample was shared with a second study, whose subject was T cells in Graves' hyperthyroidism and ophthalmopathy.

This material consisted of peripheral blood mononuclear cells (PBMCs), taken at new diagnosis, from a patient treated with antithyroid drugs. Receptor source: a young woman with Graves disease. Donor details come from another sample of the same person, matched by shared clones.

This clonotype appeared many times. V and J are TRBV20-1 and TRBJ2-3; D possibly corresponds to TRBD1 (6 bases). Germline CDR1 DFQATT, CDR2 SNEGSKA (reference sequence). The V end lost 7 bases, the J end lost 0 bases, and 14 bases lay between the germline ends. The CDR3 is 14 residues long. The CDR3 DNA follows: TGCAGTGGGCCAGGGGCGAGTAGCACAGATACGCAGTATTTT. It specifies CSGPGASSTDTQYF.

This clonotype was observed at least ten times. The V call is TRBV29-1, the J call TRBJ2-5; 13 bases are a match to TRBD2. The CDR3 covers 16 residues. The junction had 9 bases not matched to a gene; V was cut back by 4 bases and J by 4 bases. Germline assignment: CDR1 SQVTM and CDR2 ANQGSEA. The CDR3 coding sequence is TGCAGCGTTGGGGCCGGACTAGCGGGAGTCTTAGAGACCCAGTACTTC. This encodes CSVGAGLAGVLETQYF.

This clonotype was picked up many times. This chain uses TRBV5-1 with TRBJ2-1; 10 nucleotides agree with TRBD2. Trimming cost V 4 bases and J 3 bases; bases outside gene matches: 7. This CDR3 contains 16 residues. Germline-derived CDR1 and CDR2 are SGHRS and YFSETQ. The CDR3 protein is CASSRSSGSGYNEQFF. CDR3 nucleotides: TGCGCCAGCAGCAGATCTAGCGGGAGCGGCTACAATGAGCAGTTCTTC.

The table lists this clonotype with many counts. This chain links TRBV28 with TRBJ2-7, with 7 bases fitting TRBD2. Trimming removed 1 base from V and 2 bases from J; junction bases left unmatched: 5. CDR1 and CDR2 (germline): MDHEN, SYDVKM. CDR3 length equals 15 residues. The CDR3 DNA sequence: TGTGCCAGCAGTTTATCTCTAGCGGCACCCTACGAGCAGTACTTC. It encodes CASSLSLAAPYEQYF.

The chain links TRBV11-2 to TRBJ2-3, with D hard to call. The CDR3 is made up of 15 amino acids. Looked up from germline, CDR1 is SGHAT and CDR2 is FQNNGV. Trimming removed 5 bases from V and 2 bases from J, with 14 bases in between. Written as DNA, the CDR3 is TGTGCCAGCAGCCTTAGTGACGGGTCCACAGATACGCAGTATTTT. This gives the protein CASSLSDGSTDTQYF.

For this clonotype: It may be a read error: a sequence one base away is much more abundant. The chain combines TRBV7-3 with TRBJ2-7; 7 bases agree with TRBD1. V was pared by 2 bases and J by 3 bases, with 13 bases of the junction left unmatched. Germline V gene lookup returns CDR1 SGHTA and CDR2 FQGTGA. The CDR3 sequence is 17 residues long. The CDR3 nucleotides read TGTGCCAGCAGCTTACCATGCCAGACAGGGATGGACTACGAGCAGTACTTC. Amino acids: CASSLPCQTGMDYEQYF.

The CDR3 DNA is TGTGCCAGCTCACCGGGGGTTGGACAGGGAAGCTCCTACGAGCAGTACTTC. Its protein product is CASSPGVGQGSSYEQYF. The rearrangement joins TRBV18 to TRBJ2-7; TRBD1 agrees at 8 bases. The junction had 10 bases not matched to a gene; V was cut back by 3 bases and J by 0 bases. The CDR3 is made up of 17 amino acids. The V gene's germline CDR1 is KGHSH and CDR2 LQKENI.

V gene TRBV15 combines with J gene TRBJ1-4; 7 bases fit TRBD1. The germline V gene has CDR1 LNHNV and CDR2 YYDKDF (reference sequence). J gave up 8 bases and V 3 bases, and 6 bases lay outside the gene matches. The CDR3 is made up of 14 amino acids. The CDR3, as DNA: TGTGCCACCAGCAGGACTCCCAGGGGGGAAAAACTGTTTTTT. Residues: CATSRTPRGEKLFF.

This clonotype was seen only a few times. A much larger clone lies a single base off, so this may be a read error. The V and J genes are TRBV12-3 or TRBV12-4 and TRBJ2-3; 14 positions match TRBD2. The J call is doubtful: the DNA matches TRBJ2-1 better. The CDR3 loop spans 16 amino acids. The CDR3 DNA reads as TGTGCCAGCAGTCCGCTGACTAGCGGGAGGGCCCGGGAGCAGTTCTTC. Translation: CASSPLTSGRAREQFF.

The chain has TRBV19 and TRBJ2-6; 9 bases fit TRBD2. The CDR3 extends over 16 amino acids. Trimming took 9 bases from V and 0 from J; bases not matched to a gene: 6. The V gene's germline CDR1 is LNHDA and CDR2 SQIVND (reference sequence). Here the CDR3 DNA reads TGTGCCAGCCAGATAGCGGGAGTCTCTGGGGCCAACGTCCTGACTTTC. It is translated as CASQIAGVSGANVLTF.

The V call is TRBV7-8, the J call TRBJ1-1; possible D gene TRBD1, 6 bases. The CDR3 spans 15 residues. With 2 bases removed from V and 6 bases from J, the gap between germline ends came to 16 bases. Germline V gives CDR1 SGHVS, CDR2 FQNEAQ. This chain's CDR3 is CASSLMGAVDSEAFF. The CDR3 DNA reads TGTGCCAGCAGCTTAATGGGGGCGGTGGATTCTGAAGCTTTCTTT. The full variable domain, rest sourced from reference TRBV7-8 and TRBJ1-1, is GAGVSQSPRYKVAKRGQDVALRCDPISGHVSLFWYQQALGQGPEFLTYFQNEAQLDKSGLPSDRFFAERPEGSVSTLKIQRTQQEDSAVYLCASSLMGAVDSEAFFGQGTRLTVV.

This clonotype was counted at least ten times. The V call is TRBV27, the J call TRBJ2-3; perhaps TRBD2 as D (5 bases). Germline values: CDR1 MNHEY, CDR2 SMNVEV (reference sequence). Trimming stripped 4 bases from V and 4 bases from J, with 21 bases between. This CDR3 region has 17 residues. In DNA form, the CDR3 reads TGTGCCAGCAGTTCCAGGACTGATCCCTATGCCTCAGATACGCAGTATTTT. Translating it yields CASSSRTDPYASDTQYF.

This clonotype showed up just a few times. V and J are TRBV20-1 and TRBJ2-7, with D perhaps TRBD1 (5 bases). The CDR3 runs to 13 residues. Trimming pared 3 bases from V and 2 bases from J, leaving 11 bases between. CDR1 DFQATT and CDR2 SNEGSKA come from the germline V gene (reference sequence). The CDR3 DNA sequence: TGCAGTGCTAGCCAGGGCCGGCCCTACGAGCAGTACTTC. Its translation is CSASQGRPYEQYF.

At least ten counts were recorded for this clonotype. This sequence joins TRBV12-3 or TRBV12-4 and TRBJ2-2, with D uncertain. Trimming removed 1 base from V and 1 base from J, with 1 base in between. The CDR3 is made up of 13 amino acids. CDR3 loop: CASSLENTGELFF. The CDR3 DNA reads as TGTGCCAGCAGTTTAGAGAACACCGGGGAGCTGTTTTTT.

This clonotype was detected ten times or more. This sequence joins TRBV20-1 and TRBJ2-5; 11 nucleotides match TRBD2. This CDR3 contains 16 residues. The germline gives CDR1 DFQATT, CDR2 SNEGSKA (reference sequence). Losses at the gene ends were 1 base for V and 1 base for J; bases not matched to a gene: 5. CDR3 DNA: TGCAGTGCTAGAGGGACTAGCGGGCCAACCCAAGAGACCCAGTACTTC. Protein sequence: CSARGTSGPTQETQYF.